Listed below are T cell receptor beta chains from one sample, sequenced in a study of CD4 T cells in relation to SARS-CoV-2 and coronaviruses. Their recognized antigens are unknown. Assay used: immunoSEQ multiplex PCR; TCRdb lists only in-frame clones, some missing. Of about 35,000 clones listed, about 80% are singletons. The specimen sequenced was naive CD4+ T cells from PBMCs, cultured in vitro. Source of these receptors: an adult with COVID-19. Both conserved end residues are part of each CDR3. Each record gives: V gene, CDR3 protein.

v_call: TRBV3-1/TRBV3-2
cdr3_aa: CASSQGNYGYTF

v_call: TRBV2
cdr3_aa: CASRLGLAGTPSYNEQFF

v_call: TRBV21-1
cdr3_aa: CASRATDGYTF

v_call: TRBV15
cdr3_aa: CATSARDRARYGGEKLFF

v_call: TRBV6-6
cdr3_aa: CAIHISGSSYNEQFF

v_call: TRBV6-2/TRBV6-3
cdr3_aa: CASSYSSSGRTVGVEQYF

v_call: TRBV21-1
cdr3_aa: CASSKMKSGRTSPSTDTQYF

v_call: TRBV18
cdr3_aa: CASSPAGRETQYF

v_call: TRBV10-1
cdr3_aa: CASSESGSGRGQFF

v_call: TRBV7-3
cdr3_aa: CASSFGQREGETQYF

v_call: TRBV28
cdr3_aa: CASSLTSGNTIYF

v_call: TRBV6-5
cdr3_aa: CASSSDRGGTDTQYF

v_call: TRBV28
cdr3_aa: CATTGTLAYEQYF

v_call: TRBV27
cdr3_aa: CASRGTSGYYGYTF

v_call: TRBV18
cdr3_aa: CASSPPSNQGYGYTF

v_call: TRBV6-5
cdr3_aa: CASSRSGPATYEQYF

v_call: TRBV28
cdr3_aa: CASRRTVYNEQFF

v_call: TRBV28
cdr3_aa: CASSFLNTGELFF

v_call: TRBV19
cdr3_aa: CASSIGGGWRDNEQFF

v_call: TRBV5-5
cdr3_aa: CASSLTRGVVTGELFF

v_call: TRBV2
cdr3_aa: CASSERQGTEETQYF

v_call: TRBV6-2/TRBV6-3
cdr3_aa: CASSYNIRRDSGANVLTF

v_call: TRBV5-1
cdr3_aa: CASSLGLPNDEQFF

v_call: TRBV30
cdr3_aa: CACPTAGPNTEAFF

v_call: TRBV7-3
cdr3_aa: CASSPGGRDTQYF

v_call: TRBV9
cdr3_aa: CASSVAPGFGLREQYF

v_call: TRBV9
cdr3_aa: CASSANIADTEAFF

v_call: TRBV29-1
cdr3_aa: CSAGTSGPEQFF

v_call: TRBV28
cdr3_aa: CASSSNYEQYF

v_call: TRBV9
cdr3_aa: CASSTLAGGSVNEQFF

v_call: TRBV28
cdr3_aa: CASSLGRGSGRPHLLDTQYF

v_call: TRBV6-5
cdr3_aa: CASRGLAGGINEQFF

v_call: TRBV5-4
cdr3_aa: CASSQKTSGVSTDTQYF

v_call: TRBV3-1/TRBV3-2
cdr3_aa: CASSQDLTRYGYTF

v_call: TRBV24-1
cdr3_aa: CATSGSSGNSYNEQFF

v_call: TRBV5-6
cdr3_aa: CASSLVWSPGGYTF

v_call: TRBV18
cdr3_aa: CASSPSRLAGELSQFF

v_call: TRBV27
cdr3_aa: CASGWGGLALSEQYF

v_call: TRBV12-3/TRBV12-4
cdr3_aa: CASTRQDHGYTF